This TCR beta chain is from a study of Tregs in tolerant kidney transplant recipients. The protocol was immunoSEQ multiplex PCR, while the TCRdb copy is restricted to in-frame clones and leaves out a portion. The sample carries about 240,000 clones, approximately 83% recorded once. Points on this clone: One end of the junction is discordant with germline, which a read error may explain.

The CDR3 is made up of 15 amino acids. In germline, CDR1 is SSHAT, CDR2 FNYEAQ (reference sequence). This chain joins TRBV7-7 and TRBJ2-2, with TRBD2 identical over 8 bases. Sequencing used CD4+ T cells from blood. The clonotype was recovered from a human donor in good health. CDR3 sequence (DNA): TGTGCTAGCAGTTCGAAGCGGGGGAGCACCGGGGAGCTGTTTTTT. Its protein product is CASSSKRGSTGELFF.